The entry that follows covers one T cell receptor beta chain sequence. Its antigen is unknown. Qualities for individual bases were not recorded, and no much larger clone is one base off. The sample originates from a study of cytomegalovirus exposure and HLA in healthy donors (TCRdb year 2017). Broadly, across the study: According to an earlier analysis of 587 of the donors, about 179 million T cells yielded 95 million to 140 million unique TCR beta sequences and 276 Gb of sequence data. An early release covering roughly 580 HLA-typed donors comprised 300 to 350 gigabases of sequencing data and tens of millions of unique TCR sequences. Of the 398 genotyped donors, over 65% fell in the genetic ancestry cluster associated with self-reported Caucasian donors. The study aimed to test whether signatures of past pathogen exposure could be identified by cataloging public T cell receptors. The study used immunosequencing to profile the T cell repertoires of some 600 subjects and linked those repertoires to cytomegalovirus serostatus. In addition to the first cohort of approximately 670 subjects, a separate validation cohort of 120 different subjects was used. To predict cytomegalovirus infection status, the study brought together high-throughput TCR immunosequencing, statistical association of individual TCRs with disease status, and machine learning. A later analysis re-examined previously published TCR beta repertoires from 600 to 700 donors and added high-resolution HLA genotyping to investigate patterns of TCR occurrence. In the later analysis, no new phenotypic data were used to find candidate immune exposures; instead, reliance was placed on TCR beta sequences and their occurrence across donors. An earlier analysis of around 580 of the donors used high-throughput TCR beta sequencing to judge whether each TCR beta V gene segment behaved as functional or pseudogenic. Donor age, sex, ethnicity and CMV serostatus were collected together with the repertoire data. A later genetic analysis took genome-wide SNP genotypes for about 55% of the 666 donors and used that subset as a discovery cohort. Every discovery cohort repertoire had been produced on one sequencing platform. HLA typing covered class I and class II loci at four-digit resolution. The number of typed donors differed by locus: about 620-640 for A, B, C, DRB1 and DQB1; some 500 for DQA1; some 610 for DPA1; and some 470 for DPB1. Four to six DR-DQ haplotypes were handled as single units for association and clustering, since linkage in the cohort was strong. Among about 400 genotyped donors of the cohort, an average of roughly 230,000 unique TCR beta nucleotide sequences was sequenced per donor, of which approximately 18% were non-productive.

What the authors observed across the whole study: In this cohort, only TCR beta chains were sequenced, and detectable features were limited by the absence of alpha or paired-chain data. The earlier analysis of around 600 of the donors excluded over 15 rarely observed V segments, including chromosome 9 orphons, because counts were too low. According to a later analysis, parvovirus B19, influenza, CMV and Epstein-Barr virus appeared linked to several top co-occurrence clusters. Because some donors lacked HLA typing at each locus, the association tests relied only on the typed subset. Correlated functional status among segregating V segments might be attributable to linkage disequilibrium, but an unknown experimental factor could not be ruled out. The authors suggested that the approach could potentially be extended to other disease states and immunological phenotypes. A further reported finding was that TCR beta sequences accurately predicted the HLA-A and HLA-B alleles for most subjects in the first cohort. A later analysis found that TCR association rates varied across HLA loci, with DRB1 alleles showing the most associated TCRs and HLA-C alleles the fewest. The study gave a list of under 200 TCR beta chains associated with cytomegalovirus. A later genetic analysis reported fewer N-insertions in productive TCRs among donors in an Asian-associated ancestry cluster than the roughly 700-donor mean. Compared with equally common non-associated chains, HLA-associated TCR beta chains in a later analysis were more clonally expanded and had lower generation probabilities. A cluster of highly shared sequence variants was judged likely to represent a technical artifact of the sequencing pipeline. Sequencing depth was assumed to be roughly uniform across donors in the presence/absence analyses, though that assumption may not hold. An association between a missense DCLRE1C variant and V-gene and J-gene trimming of TCR beta chains was found in a later genetic analysis and replicated in an independent cohort. In vitro tests confirmed that a few of the cytomegalovirus-associated TCR beta chains recognize cytomegalovirus antigens. An earlier analysis of approximately 600 of the donors showed that most TCR beta V segments appeared in productive rearrangements either about 90% or about 30% of the time, which broadly matched IMGT annotations. When HLA alleles, especially DR and DQ, strongly co-occurred, attributing TCR associations to individual alleles was difficult. Most TCR sequences were observed very rarely across donors, whereas some public TCRs were present in many individuals. The classifier was reported to diagnose cytomegalovirus status with high specificity and sensitivity in both the original cohort and the validation cohort. For the cohort, immune exposure information was limited to CMV serostatus. Because the 87-base-pair reads could not distinguish some IMGT-functional V segments, including TRBV6-2 and TRBV6-3, those segments were excluded. In a later analysis, most CMV-associated TCR beta chains were found to appear HLA-restricted, with HLA associations seemingly driven largely by CMV exposure. In a later analysis, 16,951 TCR beta sequences were associated with specific HLA alleles at a false discovery rate of 0.05.

Libraries were made using the immunoSEQ multiplex PCR assay. For the multiplex PCR, a mixture combining 60 forward primers for TCR Vbeta segments and 13 reverse primers for TCR Jbeta segments was used. Amplification of the CDR3 region of rearranged TCR beta genes was performed with a multiplex PCR assay on genomic DNA. On the Illumina HiSeq System, the amplified TCR beta libraries were sequenced as 87-base-pair reads. The paper's processing steps were these. A later analysis tallied some 79 million unique TCR beta chains across the approximately 670 repertoires, and around 9.9 million of those chains were shared by two or more donors. To remove PCR and sequencing errors, raw reads were error-corrected and collapsed into unique sequences using a nearest-neighbor algorithm that merged closely related sequences. Alignment of CDR3 sequences to IMGT reference sequences was used to assign V, D and J gene segments. Each retained sequence needed at least a six-nucleotide match to both a V gene segment and a J gene segment. Rearrangements were classified as productive when the CDR3 lacked stop codons and remained in frame with V and J, and all other rearrangements were classified as non-productive. CDR3 was defined by IMGT convention, running from the second conserved V-encoded cysteine to the conserved J-encoded phenylalanine. The earlier analysis of 550 to 650 of the donors excluded any sequence lacking an unambiguous match to a single V gene segment. An earlier analysis of about 600 of the donors called V segments functional above 56.7% productive rearrangements and segregating when the between-donor standard deviation exceeded 5%. A statistical classification framework was built to diagnose cytomegalovirus status from the catalog of TCR beta chain sequences. In a later analysis, TCR nucleotide sequences were compared against IMGT/GENE-DB human TR gene sequences so that V and J genes could be assigned. The TCRdist pipeline was used in a later analysis to assign CDR3 sequences and most-parsimonious VDJ recombination scenarios. In a later analysis, each TCR beta chain was defined by its CDR3 amino acid sequence together with its V-gene family, and reads without a unique V-gene family were excluded. A later analysis removed several hundred highly shared, low-generation-probability nucleotide sequences to deal with suspected cross-contamination and a sequencing artifact. In a later analysis, a clonal expansion index for each public chain was calculated from normalized within-repertoire ranks of inferred template counts. In a later analysis, generation probabilities were computed using a VDJ recombination model fitted to out-of-frame rearrangements, and the results were checked against IGoR. In a later analysis, hypergeometric tests were used to score TCR-TCR, TCR-HLA and TCR-CMV co-occurrence, with a repertoire-size bias correction applied to TCR pairs. In a later analysis, false discovery rates were estimated by permuting HLA or CMV assignments 20 times. In a later analysis, co-occurring TCRs were grouped with DBSCAN, and TCRdist sequence similarity was added when clustering was performed within HLA-allele-positive subsets. Repertoires with fewer than 30,000 or more than 120,000 public chains, plus five repertoires with anomalous nucleotide sharing, were excluded from co-occurrence clustering. TCRdb retrieved this table from immuneACCESS and kept in-frame rearrangements only. Not all clones are present; in checked studies, unresolved V genes account for under half, and no reason is known for the remainder. V, J and clone size derive from that table, while D and trimming were established from the DNA sequence. In this sample the table shows under 150,000 clones, more than 80% of which occur a single time. The ten largest clones take up roughly 4% of the sample.

The cohort was made up of approximately 670 healthy bone marrow donors. At the time of sampling, all cohort members were nominally healthy, though unrecorded immune exposures were likely present. The donor tested CMV seropositive and was one of the 289 seropositive cohort members. Each donor provided a peripheral blood sample, and peripheral blood mononuclear cells were used for TCR beta sequencing. The Qiagen DNeasy Blood Extraction Kit was used to extract genomic DNA from the blood cell samples. From its cysteine to its phenylalanine, the CDR3 spans 11 amino acids. Only the CDR3 region is kept as DNA, spanning 33 bases read in frame from base 1. The germline V gene (reference sequence) yields DFQATT for CDR1 and SNEGSKA for CDR2. Deletion took 7 bases off V and 5 bases off J, with a span of 11 bases between the germline ends.

Input material: PBMCs. The rearranged chain carries TRBV20-1 and TRBJ2-5; the D region possibly corresponds to TRBD2 (5 bases align). The TCR sequence derives from a woman between 40 and 55 years old in good health and CMV-seropositive. The DNA sequence is given as TGCAGTGTCTACTCGGGGGAGACCCAGTACTTC. This yields the protein CSVYSGETQYF.